This entry describes one TCR beta chain. The sample comes from a study of shared clonotypes between healthy human individuals. Here immunoSEQ multiplex PCR was the method, and the copy in TCRdb shows in-frame clones only, minus some. There are some 2,400,000 clones in the sample; more than 90% occur only once, and roughly 0.13% lies in the top ten. The specimen sequenced was naive CD4+ T cells sorted from blood. As for subset: CD45RA+ positively selected. The sequence was obtained from a man aged 18 to 30 in good health.

The DNA for the CDR3 is TGTGCCAGCACCCATCTAAAAGGGGGCTATGGCTACACCTTC. It specifies CASTHLKGGYGYTF. This rearrangement joins TRBV5-4 to TRBJ1-2; tentative D call: TRBD1 (6 bases). This CDR3 contains 14 residues. The germline CDR1 and CDR2 sequences are SGHNT and YYREEE (reference sequence). Trimming removed 6 bases at V and 4 bases at J, with 16 bases between.